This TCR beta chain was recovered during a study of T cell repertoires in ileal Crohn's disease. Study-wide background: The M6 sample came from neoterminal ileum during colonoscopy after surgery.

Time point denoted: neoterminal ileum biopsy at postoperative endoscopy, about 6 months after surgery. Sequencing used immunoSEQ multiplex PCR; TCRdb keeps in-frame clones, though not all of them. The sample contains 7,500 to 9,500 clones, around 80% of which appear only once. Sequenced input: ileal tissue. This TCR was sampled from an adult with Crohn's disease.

This chain's CDR3 is CASSPHDRFDHGYTF. In DNA form, the CDR3 reads TGTGCCAGCAGCCCACACGACAGGTTCGACCATGGCTACACCTTC. The chain is built from TRBV7-3 and TRBJ1-2, with D perhaps TRBD1 (6 bases). Germline-derived CDR1 and CDR2 are SGHTA and FQGTGA. This CDR3 comprises 15 residues. V lost 5 bases and J 6 bases, leaving 19 bases between the germline ends.